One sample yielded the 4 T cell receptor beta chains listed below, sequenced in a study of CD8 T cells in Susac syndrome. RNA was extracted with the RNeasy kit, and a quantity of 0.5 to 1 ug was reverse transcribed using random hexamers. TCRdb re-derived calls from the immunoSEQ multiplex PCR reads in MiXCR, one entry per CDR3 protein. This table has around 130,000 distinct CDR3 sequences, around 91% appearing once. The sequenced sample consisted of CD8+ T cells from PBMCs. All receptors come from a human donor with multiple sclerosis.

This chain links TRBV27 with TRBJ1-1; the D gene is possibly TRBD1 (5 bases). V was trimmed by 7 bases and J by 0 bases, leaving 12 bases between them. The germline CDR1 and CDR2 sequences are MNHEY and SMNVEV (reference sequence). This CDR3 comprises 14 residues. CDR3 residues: CASNPRGMNTEAFF. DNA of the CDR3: TGTGCCAGCAACCCCCGGGGGATGAACACTGAAGCTTTCTTT.

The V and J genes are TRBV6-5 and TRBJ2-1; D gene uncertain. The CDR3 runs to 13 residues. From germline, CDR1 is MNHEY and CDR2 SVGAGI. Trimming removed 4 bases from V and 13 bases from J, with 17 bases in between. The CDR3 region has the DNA TGTGCCAGCAGTTCTACAACCCCCGGCCTCCAGTTCTTC. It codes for CASSSTTPGLQFF.

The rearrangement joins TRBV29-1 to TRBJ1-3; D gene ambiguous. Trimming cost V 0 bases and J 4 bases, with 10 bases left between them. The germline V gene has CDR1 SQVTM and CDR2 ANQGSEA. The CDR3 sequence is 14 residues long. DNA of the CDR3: TGCAGCGTTGAAGAGGGAATGGGAGGAAACACCATATATTTT. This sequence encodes CSVEEGMGGNTIYF.

CDR3 in DNA: TGCAGCGCCTACAGTATGGAAAACATTCAGTACTTC. This sequence encodes CSAYSMENIQYF. The chain carries TRBV29-1 and TRBJ2-4; D is unclear. CDR3 length: 12 residues. The V end was cut by 7 bases, the J end by 5 bases, with 12 bases between. Germline V gene sequence: CDR1 SQVTM, CDR2 ANQGSEA.